This T cell receptor beta chain was captured in a study of T cell clonotyping in hematopoietic cell transplantation (dated by TCRdb to about 2021). As for the study more broadly: In the study, 150 or so blood samples were gathered from a few dozen consecutive transplant recipients and their related donors. Patients were recruited between September 2015 and January 2017 and followed until September 2020 or death. The investigation overall reported the following: After transplant, TCR diversity in recipients dropped, and pathologically expanded clonotypes climbed progressively between day 30 and day 180. Broader posttransplant TCR repertoire diversity was predicted by donor and pretransplant recipient Inverse Simpson Index values. Overlap with donor repertoires was found for only a small fraction of recipient repertoires, with over 95% found to appear de novo at the given depth. The sample size was limited, and CD4 and CD8 repertoire contributions could not be separated because cells were not sorted.

For CDR1 and CDR2, the germline V gene lists SNHLY and FYNNEI. V is cut by 2 bases and J by 6 bases, and the space between the germline ends is 10 bases. The CDR3, cysteine through phenylalanine, is 13 amino acids long. The DNA shown is the 39-base CDR3, in frame from base 1. Note on this clone: The target of this receptor is not known. Per-nucleotide qualities are absent, and no much larger clonotype sits a single base away.

Blood samples for TCR beta sequencing were provided by related transplant donors. Nuclei Lysis Solution was used to extract genomic DNA from fresh or cryopreserved unfractionated peripheral blood mononuclear cells. The immunoSEQ assay, a bias-controlled multiplex PCR with V- and J-specific primers, was used to amplify TCR beta CDR3 regions from genomic DNA. A proprietary barcode and Illumina adapter sequences were added to the CDR3 amplicons in a second PCR step. An Illumina MiSeq instrument was used to sequence the CDR3 libraries. Under the source paper's analysis protocol: immunoSEQ Analyzer 3.0 was used for export and quality control, with R Bioconductor and Immunarch used for downstream analyses. Only productive rearrangements in the normalized downsampled data set went into calculating the repertoire metrics. Pathologically expanded clonotypes were defined as those larger than 5 templates in the normalized cohort. The Inverse Simpson Index served as the measure of repertoire diversity. To capture all clonotypes, CMV-specificity analyses were performed on the non-normalized data set. TCRdb obtained this table from immuneACCESS and retained in-frame rearrangements with V and J assigned. These tables miss some clones; where compared with another copy, unresolved V genes account for less than half of the shortfall, and the remainder is unexplained. The D gene and trimming were derived from the DNA, and the V and J assignments and clone size from that table. For this sample the table gives 17,000 or so clones, of which under 90% were detected only once. The ten most abundant clones make up 2.5% to 3% of the sample.

The chain is made from TRBV2 and TRBJ1-2; a weak D assignment points to TRBD1 (6 bases agree). The sequenced sample was peripheral blood mononuclear cells. The clonotype originates from a man aged 50 to 60 in good health. Some clones in this sample may be carry-over from other donors' samples. The DNA sequence follows: TGTGCCAGCAGTGAATCTCAGGGGAATGGCTACACCTTC. This encodes CASSESQGNGYTF.